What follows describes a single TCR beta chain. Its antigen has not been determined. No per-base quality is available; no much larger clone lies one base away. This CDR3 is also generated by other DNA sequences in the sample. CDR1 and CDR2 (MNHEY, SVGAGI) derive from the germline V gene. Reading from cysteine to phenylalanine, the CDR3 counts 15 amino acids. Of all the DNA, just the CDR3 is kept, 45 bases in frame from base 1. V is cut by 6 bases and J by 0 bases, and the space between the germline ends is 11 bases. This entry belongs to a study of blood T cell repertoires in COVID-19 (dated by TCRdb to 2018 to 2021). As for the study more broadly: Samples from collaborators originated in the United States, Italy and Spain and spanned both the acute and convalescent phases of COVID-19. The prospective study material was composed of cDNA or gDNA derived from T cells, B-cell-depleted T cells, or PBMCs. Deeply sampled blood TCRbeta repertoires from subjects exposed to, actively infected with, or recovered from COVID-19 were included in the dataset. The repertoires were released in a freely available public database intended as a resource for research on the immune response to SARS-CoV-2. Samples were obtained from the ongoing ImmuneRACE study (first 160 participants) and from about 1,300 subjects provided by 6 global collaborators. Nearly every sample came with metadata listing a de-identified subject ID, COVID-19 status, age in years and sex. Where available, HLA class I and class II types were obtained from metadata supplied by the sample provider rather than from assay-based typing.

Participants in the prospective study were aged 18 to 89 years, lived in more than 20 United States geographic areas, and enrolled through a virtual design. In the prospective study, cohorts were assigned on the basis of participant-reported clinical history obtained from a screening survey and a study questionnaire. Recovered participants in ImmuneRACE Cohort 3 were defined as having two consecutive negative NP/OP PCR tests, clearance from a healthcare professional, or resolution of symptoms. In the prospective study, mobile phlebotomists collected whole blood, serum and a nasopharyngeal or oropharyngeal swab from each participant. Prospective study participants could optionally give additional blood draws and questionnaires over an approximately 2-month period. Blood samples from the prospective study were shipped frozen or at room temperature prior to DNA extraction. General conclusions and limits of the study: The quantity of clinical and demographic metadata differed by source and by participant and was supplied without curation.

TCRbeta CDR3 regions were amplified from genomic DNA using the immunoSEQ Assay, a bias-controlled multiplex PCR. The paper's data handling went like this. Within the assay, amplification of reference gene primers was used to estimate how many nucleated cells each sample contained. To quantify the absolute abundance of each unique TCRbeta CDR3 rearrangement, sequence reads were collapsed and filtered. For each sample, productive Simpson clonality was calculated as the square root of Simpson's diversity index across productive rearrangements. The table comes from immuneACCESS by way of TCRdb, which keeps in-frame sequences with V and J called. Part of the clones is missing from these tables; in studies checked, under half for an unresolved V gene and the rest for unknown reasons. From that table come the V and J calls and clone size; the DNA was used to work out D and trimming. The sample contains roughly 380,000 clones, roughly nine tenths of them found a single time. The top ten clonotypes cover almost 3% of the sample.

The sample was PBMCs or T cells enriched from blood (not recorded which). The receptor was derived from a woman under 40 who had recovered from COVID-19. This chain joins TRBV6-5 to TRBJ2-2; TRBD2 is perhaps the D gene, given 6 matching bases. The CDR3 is CASSPGTANTGELFF. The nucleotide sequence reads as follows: TGTGCCAGCAGCCCCGGGACTGCGAACACCGGGGAGCTGTTTTTT.